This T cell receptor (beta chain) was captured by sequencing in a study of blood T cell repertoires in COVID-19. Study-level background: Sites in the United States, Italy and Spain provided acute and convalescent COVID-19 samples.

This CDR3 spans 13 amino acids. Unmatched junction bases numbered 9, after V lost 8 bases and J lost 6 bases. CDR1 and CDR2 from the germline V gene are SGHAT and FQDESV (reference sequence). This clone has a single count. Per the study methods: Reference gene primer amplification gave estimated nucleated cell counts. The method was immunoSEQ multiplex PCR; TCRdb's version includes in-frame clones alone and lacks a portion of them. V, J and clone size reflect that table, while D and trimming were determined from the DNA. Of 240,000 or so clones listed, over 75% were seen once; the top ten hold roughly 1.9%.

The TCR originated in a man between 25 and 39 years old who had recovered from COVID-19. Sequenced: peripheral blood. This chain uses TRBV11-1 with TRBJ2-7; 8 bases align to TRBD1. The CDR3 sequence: CASATGGVAEQYF. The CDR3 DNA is TGTGCCAGCGCCACAGGGGGAGTTGCCGAGCAGTACTTC.